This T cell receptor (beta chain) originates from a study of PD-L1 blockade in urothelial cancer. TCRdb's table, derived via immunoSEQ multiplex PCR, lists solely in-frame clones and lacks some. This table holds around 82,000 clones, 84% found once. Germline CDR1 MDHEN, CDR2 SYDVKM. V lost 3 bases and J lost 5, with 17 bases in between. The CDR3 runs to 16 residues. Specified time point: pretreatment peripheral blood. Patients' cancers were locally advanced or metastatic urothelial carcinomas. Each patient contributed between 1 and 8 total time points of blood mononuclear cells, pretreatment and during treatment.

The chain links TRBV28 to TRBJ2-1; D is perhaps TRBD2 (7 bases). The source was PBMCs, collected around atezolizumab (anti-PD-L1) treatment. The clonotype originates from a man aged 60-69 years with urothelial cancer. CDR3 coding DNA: TGTGCCAGCAGTTTTAGGGGCGGGGGCCTGGACAATGAGCAGTTCTTC. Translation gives CASSFRGGGLDNEQFF.